This T cell receptor beta chain was recorded in a study of shared clonotypes between healthy human individuals (dated by TCRdb to the early 2020s). In terms of the full investigation: The cohort comprised two women and a few men aged 18 to 49 years. For each donor, CD4 naive and CD4 memory were each given three plates, CD8 naive was given two plates, and CD8 memory was given one plate. To estimate repertoire size and how much clonotypes are shared between individuals, the study performed deep sequencing of blood TCR repertoires from about five healthy adults. Different laboratories and diverse techniques were used to prepare libraries and sequence TCR repertoires, to increase sequencing depth and limit assay-specific biases. Per donor, leukapheresis produced somewhere between about 0.8 and 9 billion PBMCs.

The study at large found these results: Incomplete sequencing was indicated by rarefaction of sorted-subset datasets, despite the large sequencing depth. Naive subsets generally had larger estimated clonotype richness than memory subsets. Sharing across several donors was observed for approximately 5% of naive CD4, over 3% of naive CD8, 2% to 2.5% of memory CD4, and approximately 0.41% of memory CD8 clonotypes. Sampling was restricted to blood, and TCR repertoires in tissue are likely to differ from TCR repertoires in blood. Compared with non-shared clonotypes, the clonotypes found in all four sorted-subset donors had higher generation probabilities. Because the study included a small number of donors, the genetic and exposure-history diversity represented was limited. Based on pairwise subsampling, the degree of clonotype sharing among donors was expected to be affected by sequencing depth.

Using the deep immunoSEQ assay, multiplex PCR amplified TCR CDR3 regions from genomic DNA. Extracted genomic DNA from each cell subset was spread evenly across all wells of several immunoSEQ 96-well plates, with each plate serving as a replicate. Each replicate PCR for sorted subsets received 150 to 250 ng genomic DNA, equal to tens of thousands of T cell genomes. Purified libraries were quantified with a Qubit 3.0 fluorometer, sized on a Bioanalyzer 2100, and re-quantified with the KAPA Library Quantification kit. Each immunoSEQ 96-well plate was sequenced on its own single-read 150-cycle Illumina NextSeq 550 flow cell. The paper's processing steps were these. Because the immunoSEQ output held only junctional sequences and lacked quality scores, the filtering could not match the filtering applied to full-length reads. Sequences were annotated with PyIR, a Python wrapper for IgBLAST v1.9, and V/J genes and CDR3 were assigned using IMGT germline references. Reads were filtered out if the reads had weak V/J assignments (E-value above 1e-6), no CDR3, stop codons, out-of-frame junctions, or ambiguous translated residues. V3J clonotypes were defined by identical inferred V gene, J gene, and CDR3 amino acid sequence. Percentage overlap between repertoires was computed as shared unique clonotypes divided by the size of the smaller repertoire. RTK rarefaction, the Chao1 estimator, and Recon v2.1 estimates of unobserved clonotypes were used to assess repertoire richness. OLGA was used to compute generation probabilities for all TCRbeta clonotypes that the gDNA method yielded from a handful of donors. The table was pulled from immuneACCESS by TCRdb, which kept in-frame rearrangements only. Such tables lose some clones; where checked, under half of the loss comes from unresolved V genes, and the rest has no known cause. For V, J and clone size, that table is used; D and trimming come from the DNA. Within this sample are 1.5 million to 2.5 million clones, with about 95% of them counted one time only. The ten largest make up 0.95% to 1.5% of the sample.

With respect to this clone: There is no known antigen for this receptor. The record has no base qualities; no much larger clone is one base away.

For the CD8 naive samples, CD45RO-negative cells were positively selected for CCR7, yielding a CD45RA+CCR7+ population from which TemRA cells were excluded. Donors were healthy HIV-negative adults with no recently reported acute infections or vaccinations. Every donor was a Caucasian adult living in Nashville, Tennessee, USA. After blood collection by leukapheresis, PBMCs were isolated using Ficoll-Histopaque density gradient centrifugation and then cryopreserved in the vapor phase of liquid nitrogen. Purity and quantity of every magnetically sorted T cell population were checked by analytical flow cytometry. Each sorted fraction had its genomic DNA isolated and then quantified by UV absorbance on a Nanodrop 2000c. The junction carries 16 bases between V and J, which are trimmed by 3 bases and 7 bases respectively. The germline V gene supplies CDR1 ENHRY and CDR2 SYGVKD. The CDR3 sequence holds 15 residues, the cysteine and phenylalanine included. Of all the DNA, just the CDR3 is kept, 45 bases in frame from base 1.

The TCR was taken from a man younger than 30 in good health. The chain employs TRBV10-3 and TRBJ2-1; a confident D gene designation cannot be given. Sequenced material: naive CD8+ T cells sorted from blood. Interpreted using the paper, the cell subset or site label stands for: CD45RA+CCR7+. The CDR3 sequence is CAISEDQFVVNEQFF. The DNA is as follows: TGTGCCATCAGTGAAGACCAGTTTGTCGTAAATGAGCAGTTCTTC.